The following is a T cell receptor (beta chain) sequence with its context. TCRdb re-called the RT-PCR reads through MiXCR, storing one row per CDR3 protein. The sample shows about 410,000 distinct CDR3 sequences, about a sixth of them seen only once. These data come from a study of patients and donors after allogeneic stem cell transplantation. CDR1 is MGHRA and CDR2 is YSYEKL in the germline V gene. CDR3 length equals 13 residues. Trimming shortened V by 4 bases and J by 8 bases, and 14 bases separated the two germline ends. The source is a human donor who was either an allogeneic HSCT recipient or a stem cell or donor lymphocyte infusion donor (not recorded which). It is not recorded whose cells these are; they may come from a transplant donor. The sequencing sample was made of blood, either unsorted or a sorted T cell fraction (not recorded which). V gene TRBV4-1 combines with J gene TRBJ1-1; D might be TRBD1 (5 bases). The CDR3 sequence is CASSPDIGYEAFF. DNA of the CDR3: TGCGCCAGCAGCCCGGACATAGGGTACGAAGCTTTCTTT.